Shown below are 10 T cell receptor beta chains from a single sample sequenced in a study of early T cells in non-severe SARS-CoV-2 infection. MiXCR, run by TCRdb on the 5' RACE reads, gives a single entry per CDR3 protein. The top ten hold 20% to 25% of the sample, which has approximately 110,000 distinct CDR3 sequences, more than 12% seen once. The specimen sequenced was whole blood. The receptors here all came from an adult who was a healthcare worker with PCR-confirmed SARS-CoV-2 infection or an uninfected control (not recorded which).

In its sample, this clonotype was seen a few times. J is TRBJ2-3 and V is TRBV29-1; D possibly uses TRBD1 or TRBD2 (5 bases each). Trimming stripped 0 bases from V and 3 bases from J, with 13 bases between. CDR3 length equals 15 residues. CDR1 is SQVTM, CDR2 ANQGSEA, per germline. CDR3 coding DNA: TGCAGCGTTGAAGAAATAGGGGCGGGTACAGATACGCAGTATTTT. Translation gives CSVEEIGAGTDTQYF.

This clonotype was recorded a few times. The chain joins TRBV29-1 to TRBJ1-1; no reliable D call. Germline V gene sequence: CDR1 SQVTM, CDR2 ANQGSEA. This CDR3 is 11 amino acids long. The chain's CDR3 is CGGRVATEAFF. As DNA, the CDR3 is TGCGGTGGGCGGGTTGCGACTGAAGCTTTCTTT.

This clonotype has only a few counts. V gene TRBV5-4 combines with J gene TRBJ2-3; TRBD2 might be the D (7 bases). Germline V gene data show CDR1 as SGHNT and CDR2 as YYREEE (reference sequence). The CDR3 contains 14 residues. V lost 0 bases and J lost 7, with 12 bases in between. The CDR3 nucleotides are TGTGCCAGCAGCTTGGAGGGGGGGGATCATACGCAGTATTTT. Translating it yields CASSLEGGDHTQYF.

The rearrangement links TRBV29-1 to TRBJ2-2; D is uncertain. V gave up 4 bases and J gave up 6 bases, with 6 bases separating them. The germline V gene encodes CDR1 SQVTM and CDR2 ANQGSEA. CDR3 length: 11 residues. The CDR3 coding sequence is TGCAGCGTTGCGCTATCCGGGGAGCTGTTTTTT. It yields the protein CSVALSGELFF.

This clonotype has more than one count but fewer than ten. The V and J genes are TRBV5-1 and TRBJ2-5; a weak D match, TRBD1 (5 bases). The CDR3 covers 13 residues. V gave up 5 bases and J gave up 5 bases, with 13 bases separating them. From germline, CDR1 is SGHRS and CDR2 YFSETQ. DNA for the CDR3: TGCGCCAGCAGTAAGCAAGGGGCGGAGACCCAGTACTTC. Protein sequence: CASSKQGAETQYF.

This clonotype came up a few times. J is TRBJ2-1 and V is TRBV9; no reliable D call. Germline-derived CDR1 and CDR2 are SGDLS and YYNGEE. The germline V and J ends were trimmed by 2 bases and 9 bases, with 12 bases remaining between them. This CDR3 region has 13 residues. CDR3 sequence (DNA): TGTGCCAGCAGCGTTGATCCCCGGCCTGAGCAGTTCTTC. It specifies CASSVDPRPEQFF.

The chain uses TRBV6-7 and TRBJ2-5; tentatively, D is TRBD1 (5 bases). TRBV6-7 is assigned to the ORF class and has an uncertain function. The CDR3 has 14 amino acids. With 3 bases removed from V and 2 bases from J, the gap between germline ends came to 10 bases. Here the CDR3 DNA reads TGTGCCAGCAGTTATACGACAGATCAAGAGACCCAGTACTTC. This translates into CASSYTTDQETQYF.

This clonotype was recorded many times. This chain joins TRBV20-1 and TRBJ2-5, with D tentatively TRBD1 or TRBD2 (5 bases each). Germline CDR1 and CDR2: DFQATT and SNEGSKA (reference sequence). Trimming pared 3 bases from V and 4 bases from J, leaving 15 bases between. This CDR3 has 14 amino acids. In nucleotides, the CDR3 is TGCAGTGCTAGTCGTGGGGCGAGGGGAGAGACCCAGTACTTC. Its protein is CSASRGARGETQYF.

This clonotype was observed many times. The V gene is TRBV7-9, the J gene TRBJ2-1; 8 bases are a match to TRBD1. Trimming removed 2 bases from V and 2 bases from J; junction bases left unmatched: 17. The CDR3 consists of 20 residues. From germline, CDR1 is SEHNR and CDR2 FQNEAQ (reference sequence). The DNA of the CDR3 is TGTGCCAGCAGCTTATTACTGGGACCCCTCGGGACAGGACCCTACAATGAGCAGTTCTTC. It yields the protein CASSLLLGPLGTGPYNEQFF.

The genes are TRBV7-9 and TRBJ1-5; D is undetermined. V gave up 5 bases and J gave up 7 bases, with 15 bases separating them. The CDR3 extends over 14 amino acids. CDR1 SEHNR and CDR2 FQNEAQ come from the germline V gene (reference sequence). CDR3 protein: CASSLGGQPQPQHF. The CDR3 coding sequence is TGTGCCAGCAGCCTGGGAGGGCAGCCCCAGCCCCAGCATTTT. Together with reference TRBV7-9 and TRBJ1-5, the CDR3 gives the full variable domain: DTGVSQNPRHKITKRGQNVTFRCDPISEHNRLYWYRQTLGQGPEFLTYFQNEAQLEKSRLLSDRFSAERPKGSFSTLEIQRTEQGDSAMYLCASSLGGQPQPQHFGDGTRLSIL.